Following are 17 T cell receptor beta chains from one sample sequenced in a study of blood T cell repertoires in COVID-19 (dated by TCRdb to the early 2020s). The method behind the library was the immunoSEQ multiplex PCR assay. As stored in TCRdb, this immuneACCESS dataset retains in-frame rearrangements with V and J assigned. A fraction of the clones does not appear; measured against another copy, unresolved V genes explain less than half of the discrepancy, and the remainder lacks a known reason. Across this sample there are approximately 230,000 clones, with around 89% seen only once. Around 6.5% of the sample comes from the top ten. The sample taken for sequencing was peripheral blood. The receptors here all came from a woman in her twenties or thirties with COVID-19, enrolled during active disease.

The rearrangement links TRBV10-3 to TRBJ2-1; a weak D match, TRBD1 (7 bases). Looked up from germline, CDR1 is ENHRY and CDR2 is SYGVKD. The V end was cut by 5 bases, the J end by 9 bases, with 23 bases between. The CDR3 is 16 amino acids. The CDR3 reads CAISTAGQPVLGEQFF. The CDR3 DNA sequence: TGTGCCATCAGTACCGCGGGACAGCCGGTTTTGGGTGAGCAGTTCTTC.

The chain carries TRBV11-3 and TRBJ2-1; TRBD2 aligns across 8 bases. Germline V gene data show CDR1 as SGHNT and CDR2 as YENEEA. This CDR3 contains 15 residues. With 5 bases clipped from V and 4 bases from J, the junction kept 7 bases outside the gene matches. The CDR3 DNA is TGTGCCAGCAGCCCCCGACTAGCGAATTACAATGAGCAGTTCTTC. Translation gives CASSPRLANYNEQFF.

About this clone: The junction shows a germline mismatch at one end, possibly a read error. This sequence joins TRBV7-7 and TRBJ2-3; no definite D call. Germline V gene sequence: CDR1 SSHAT, CDR2 FNYEAQ (reference sequence). This CDR3 has 13 amino acids. This CDR3 is CASSLFFTDTQYF. In nucleotides, the CDR3 is TGTGCTAGCAGCTTATTCTTTACAGATACGCAGTATTTT.

The V call is TRBV10-3, the J call TRBJ2-7; weak D call: TRBD2 (6 bases). The germline V gene has CDR1 ENHRY and CDR2 SYGVKD. This CDR3 has 13 residues. The V end lost 10 bases, the J end lost 0 bases, and 13 bases lay between the germline ends. CDR3 DNA sequence: TGTGCCACCGGGACTCCGAGCTCCTACGAGCAGTACGTC. It encodes CATGTPSSYEQYV.

This clone was seen once. V gene TRBV7-2 combines with J gene TRBJ2-1, with D perhaps TRBD2 (6 bases). Deletions cut 7 bases from V and 6 bases from J, with 19 bases between. The CDR3 covers 15 residues. The germline CDR1 and CDR2 sequences are SGHTA and FQGNSA. The DNA of the CDR3 is TGTGCCAGCATCCTAAGGGGTGGGACTCCCAATGAGCAGTTCTTC. Translation: CASILRGGTPNEQFF.

V usage is TRBV28 and J usage is TRBJ2-2, with 7 bases aligning to TRBD1. V lost 11 bases to trimming and J lost 3 bases; unmatched junction nucleotides: 12. Germline CDR1 is MDHEN and CDR2 is SYDVKM. The CDR3 is made up of 15 amino acids. CDR3 amino acids: CAAQGTDPYTGELFF. As DNA, the CDR3 is TGTGCCGCTCAAGGGACAGATCCTTACACCGGGGAGCTGTTTTTT.

This rearrangement joins TRBV7-9 to TRBJ1-1, with TRBD1 matching over 9 bases. CDR3 length: 17 residues. The germline V gene has CDR1 SEHNR and CDR2 FQNEAQ (reference sequence). The V segment lost 5 bases and the J segment 4 bases; nucleotides outside the gene matches: 14. The CDR3: CASSPPFWTGEGTEAFF. The CDR3 DNA sequence: TGTGCCAGCAGCCCACCCTTCTGGACAGGGGAGGGCACTGAAGCTTTCTTT.

The gene calls are TRBV28 and TRBJ2-2; D is perhaps TRBD1 (5 bases). CDR1 and CDR2 from the germline V gene are MDHEN and SYDVKM. The CDR3 consists of 15 residues. Trimming took off 6 bases at V and 2 bases at J, with 13 bases between the two ends. CDR3 DNA: TGTGCCAGCAGACCCGGACACTTTAACACCGGGGAGCTGTTTTTT. Protein sequence: CASRPGHFNTGELFF.

This clone has a handful of counts. The chain uses TRBV28 and TRBJ1-5, with 7 bases fitting TRBD1. V dropped 6 bases and J dropped 9; count of bases not matched to a gene: 26. The CDR3 contains 19 residues. Per the germline V gene, CDR1 is MDHEN and CDR2 is SYDVKM. The CDR3 DNA reads as TGTGCCAGCAGCTACTACCGGTGGGGCAGGGGGACCAATGAAGGGCCCCAGCATTTT. Protein product: CASSYYRWGRGTNEGPQHF.

This clone was seen more than once but under ten times. The genes are TRBV11-2 and TRBJ2-1, with 14 bases that match TRBD2. CDR1 is SGHAT, CDR2 FQNNGV, per germline. CDR3 length: 16 residues. V shed 5 bases, J shed 7 bases, and the junction held 7 bases outside the gene matches. The CDR3 DNA sequence: TGTGCCAGCAGCGAGATGGGACTAGCGGGAGTAAATGAGCAGTTCTTC. It codes for CASSEMGLAGVNEQFF.

This clone has only one observation. The rearrangement joins TRBV7-9 to TRBJ2-1, with D possibly TRBD2 on 6 matching bases. The CDR3 runs 13 residues. Trimming took off 7 bases at V and 9 bases at J, with 16 bases between the two ends. From germline, CDR1 is SEHNR and CDR2 FQNEAQ (reference sequence). The CDR3 loop reads CASTQTSTIEQFF. CDR3 coding DNA: TGTGCCAGCACCCAGACTAGTACGATTGAGCAGTTCTTC. The full variable domain, with the rest looked up from reference TRBV7-9 and TRBJ2-1, is DTGVSQNPRHKITKRGQNVTFRCDPISEHNRLYWYRQTLGQGPEFLTYFQNEAQLEKSRLLSDRFSAERPKGSFSTLEIQRTEQGDSAMYLCASTQTSTIEQFFGPGTRLTVL.

V is TRBV7-8 and J is TRBJ2-5; D unclear. Per the germline V gene, CDR1 is SGHVS and CDR2 is FQNEAQ. The CDR3 has 13 residues. The ends were cut back, 5 bases at V and 2 bases at J, with 9 bases in the middle. CDR3 residues: CASSRPVQETQYF. The CDR3 DNA reads as TGTGCCAGCAGCCGACCTGTTCAAGAGACCCAGTACTTC.

CDR3 sequence (DNA): TGTGCCAGCAGCTTCACCAGGGATTCACCCCTCCACTTT. This encodes CASSFTRDSPLHF. The chain is built from TRBV5-6 and TRBJ1-6, with D perhaps matching TRBD1 (5 bases). The CDR3 sequence is 13 residues long. Germline V gene lookup returns CDR1 SGHDT and CDR2 YYEEEE. V lost 2 bases and J 8 bases, leaving 8 bases between the germline ends.

This clone came up once. Other DNA sequences in this sample translate to the same CDR3. CDR3 in amino acids: CASSQDGGNQPQHF. Written as DNA, the CDR3 is TGCGCCAGCAGCCAAGACGGTGGCAATCAGCCCCAGCATTTT. The V and J genes are TRBV4-3 and TRBJ1-5; D gene ambiguous. The germline V and J ends were trimmed by 0 bases and 2 bases, with 5 bases remaining between them. The CDR3 sequence is 14 residues long. In germline, CDR1 is LGHNA, CDR2 YSLEER.

This clone has just a few counts. The chain recombines TRBV15 with TRBJ1-2; D remains ambiguous. The germline V gene has CDR1 LNHNV and CDR2 YYDKDF (reference sequence). The CDR3 covers 14 residues. V was cut by 1 base and J by 8 bases, with 14 bases left in between. CDR3 loop: CATSRGEGILGYTF. CDR3 nucleotides: TGTGCCACCAGCAGAGGGGAGGGAATCCTCGGCTACACCTTC. The full variable domain, completed using reference TRBV15 and TRBJ1-2, is DAMVIQNPRYQVTQFGKPVTLSCSQTLNHNVMYWYQQKSSQAPKLLFHYYDKDFNNEADTPDNFQSRRPNTSFCFLDIRSPGLGDTAMYLCATSRGEGILGYTFGSGTRLTVV.

The chain combines TRBV19 with TRBJ1-4, with D perhaps matching TRBD1 (5 bases). Trimming pared 3 bases from V and 8 bases from J, leaving 19 bases between. Germline CDR1 LNHDA, CDR2 SQIVND (reference sequence). The CDR3 has 16 amino acids. The chain's CDR3 is CASSIGTGRPGEKLFF. Here the CDR3 DNA reads TGTGCCAGTAGTATTGGAACAGGCCGCCCTGGGGAAAAACTGTTTTTT.

The chain is built from TRBV5-1 and TRBJ1-2, with 11 positions matching TRBD1. V was pared by 0 bases and J by 3 bases, with 4 bases of the junction left unmatched. CDR1 is SGHRS and CDR2 is YFSETQ in the germline V gene. The CDR3 has 16 residues. CDR3 DNA: TGCGCCAGCAGCTTGGGGGACAGGGGGGATGACTATGGCTACACCTTC. Translating it yields CASSLGDRGDDYGYTF.